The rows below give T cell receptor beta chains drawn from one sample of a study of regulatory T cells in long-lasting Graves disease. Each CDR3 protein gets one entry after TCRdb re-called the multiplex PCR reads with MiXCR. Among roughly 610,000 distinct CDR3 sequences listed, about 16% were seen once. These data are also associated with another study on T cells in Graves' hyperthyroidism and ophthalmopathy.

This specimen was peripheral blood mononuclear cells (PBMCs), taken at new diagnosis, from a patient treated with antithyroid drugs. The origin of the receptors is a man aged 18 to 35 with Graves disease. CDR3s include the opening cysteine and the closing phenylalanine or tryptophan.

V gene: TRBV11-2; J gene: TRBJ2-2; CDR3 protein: CASSFNSASGRDGELFF
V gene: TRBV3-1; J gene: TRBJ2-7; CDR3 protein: CASSHPLTGFDEQYF
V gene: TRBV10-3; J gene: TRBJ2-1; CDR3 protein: CAINRGEGRNEQFF
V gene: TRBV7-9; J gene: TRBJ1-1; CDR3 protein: CASSLTPEWMNTEAFF
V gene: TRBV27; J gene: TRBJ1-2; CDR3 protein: CASSPLGGSNYGYTF
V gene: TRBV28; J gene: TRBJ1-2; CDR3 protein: CASRRQAGNYGYTF
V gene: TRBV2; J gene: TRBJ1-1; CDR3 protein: CASSTDSFSPAFF
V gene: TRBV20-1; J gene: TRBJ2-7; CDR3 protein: CSAKRGIDEQYF
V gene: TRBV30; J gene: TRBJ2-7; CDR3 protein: CAWSVISEQYF
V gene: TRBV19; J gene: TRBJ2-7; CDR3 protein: CASSYGQEAYEQYF
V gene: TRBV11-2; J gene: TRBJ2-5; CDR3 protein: CASSQDFRGTEQETQYF
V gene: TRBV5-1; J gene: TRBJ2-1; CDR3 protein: CASSLGHNEQFF
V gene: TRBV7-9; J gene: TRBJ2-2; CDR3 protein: CASSAPLAGELFF
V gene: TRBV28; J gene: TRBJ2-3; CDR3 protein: CASSLRDTQYF
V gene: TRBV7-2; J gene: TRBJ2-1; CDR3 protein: CASSLYPPGTSSPYNEQFF
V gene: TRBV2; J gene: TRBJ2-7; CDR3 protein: CASISGSVYEQYF